The clone carrying this TCR beta chain appeared a few times. Its antigen is not known. This entry belongs to a study of vaccination and CD4 T cells after COVID-19. At the level of the study: Spike peptides, overlapping and drawn from SARS-CoV-2, HCoV-NL63, HCoV-OC43 and HCoV-229E, were used to stimulate cells.

CDR1 is MNHEY, CDR2 SVGEGT, per germline. The junction had 2 bases not matched to a gene; V was cut back by 8 bases and J by 3 bases. CDR3 length: 13 residues. With the Oncomine TCR Beta short-read assay, DNA from cultured CD4+ T cells was sequenced. MiXCR, run by TCRdb on the PCR reads, gives a single entry per CDR3 protein. This table has 4,000 to 6,000 distinct CDR3 sequences, over 55% appearing once. As to treatment: approximately 10-day PBMC culture with coronavirus spike peptide pools or control peptides (ViraFEST assay). An unexposed donor provided the CD4+ T cells, which were collected before the COVID-19 pandemic (2011-2018).

The chain employs TRBV6-2 or TRBV6-3 and TRBJ1-1; TRBD1 aligns across 11 bases. This TCR came from a human donor in good health. What was sequenced was CD4+ T cells from blood, cultured in vitro. The CDR3 loop is CASGQGAYTEAFF. The CDR3 bases are TGTGCCAGCGGACAGGGGGCTTACACTGAAGCTTTCTTT.